The TCR beta chain described here comes from a study of OX40 agonist ivuxolimab in advanced cancers. Study at large: Prior anti-PD-1, anti-PD-L1 or anti-CTLA-4 therapy was allowed; approximately 41% had some.

Clones were read by immunoSEQ multiplex PCR, and TCRdb kept only the in-frame ones, dropping some. Here the sample spans more than 10,000 clones, under 90% being singletons. Study-level results: By week 6 at 0.1 to 3.0 mg/kg, blood CD4+ and CD8+ T cells had expanded clonally.

Germline V gene sequence: CDR1 MGHRA, CDR2 YSYEKL. This CDR3 spans 15 amino acids. V lost 2 bases to trimming and J lost 2 bases, with 13 bases between them. In its sample, this clone was seen once. Its antigen is not known. The TCR was taken from an adult with an advanced solid tumor such as melanoma, head and neck, liver or kidney cancer. This chain uses TRBV4-1 with TRBJ2-7, with D perhaps matching TRBD1 or TRBD2 (5 bases each). The material sequenced was CD4+ or CD8+ T cells sorted from blood, taken in a trial of the OX40 agonist ivuxolimab. In nucleotides, the CDR3 is TGCGCCAGCAGCCAAACCCGGGACGGCACCTACGAGCAGTACTTC. It translates to CASSQTRDGTYEQYF.